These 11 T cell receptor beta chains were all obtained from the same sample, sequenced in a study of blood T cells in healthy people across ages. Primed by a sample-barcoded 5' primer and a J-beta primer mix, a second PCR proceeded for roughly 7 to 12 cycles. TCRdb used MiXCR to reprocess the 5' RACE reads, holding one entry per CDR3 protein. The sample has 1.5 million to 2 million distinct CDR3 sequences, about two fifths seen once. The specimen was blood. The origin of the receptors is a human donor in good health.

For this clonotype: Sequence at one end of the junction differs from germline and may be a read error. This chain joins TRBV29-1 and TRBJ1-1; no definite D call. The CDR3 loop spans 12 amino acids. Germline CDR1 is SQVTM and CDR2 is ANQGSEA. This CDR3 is CSVRSSVTETFF. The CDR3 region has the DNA TGCAGCGTACGGAGTTCGGTCACTGAAACTTTCTTT.

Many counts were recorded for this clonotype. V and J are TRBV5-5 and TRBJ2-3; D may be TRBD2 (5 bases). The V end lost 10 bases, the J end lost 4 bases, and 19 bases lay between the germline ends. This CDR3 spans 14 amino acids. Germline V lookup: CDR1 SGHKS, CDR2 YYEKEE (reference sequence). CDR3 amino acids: CASARRGVADTQYF. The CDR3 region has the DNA TGTGCCTCCGCACGTCGGGGTGTCGCAGATACGCAGTATTTT. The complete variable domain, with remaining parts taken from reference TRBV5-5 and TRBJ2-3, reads DAGVTQSPTHLIKTRGQQVTLRCSPISGHKSVSWYQQVLGQGPQFIFQYYEKEERGRGNFPDRFSARQFPNYSSELNVNALLLGDSALYLCASARRGVADTQYFGPGTRLTVL.

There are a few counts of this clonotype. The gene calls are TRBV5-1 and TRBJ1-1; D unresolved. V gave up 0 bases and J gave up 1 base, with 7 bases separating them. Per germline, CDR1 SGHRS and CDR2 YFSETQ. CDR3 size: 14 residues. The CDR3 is CASSLAIQNTEAFF. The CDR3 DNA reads TGCGCCAGCAGCTTGGCCATCCAGAACACTGAAGCTTTCTTT. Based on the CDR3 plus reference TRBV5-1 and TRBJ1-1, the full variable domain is KAGVTQTPRYLIKTRGQQVTLSCSPISGHRSVSWYQQTPGQGLQFLFEYFSETQRNKGNFPGRFSGRQFSNSRSEMNVSTLELGDSALYLCASSLAIQNTEAFFGQGTRLTVV.

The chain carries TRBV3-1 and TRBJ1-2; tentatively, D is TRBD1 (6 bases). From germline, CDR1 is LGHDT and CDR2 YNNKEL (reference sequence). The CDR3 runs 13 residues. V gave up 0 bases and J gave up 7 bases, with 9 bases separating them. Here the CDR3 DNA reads TGTGCCAGCAGCCAAGAACAGGGAGGTGGCTACACCTTC. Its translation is CASSQEQGGGYTF.

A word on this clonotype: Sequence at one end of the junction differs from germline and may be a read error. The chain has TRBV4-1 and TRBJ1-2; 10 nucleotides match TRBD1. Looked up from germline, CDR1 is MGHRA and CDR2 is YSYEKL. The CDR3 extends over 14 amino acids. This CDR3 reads CASSPGQGNYGHTF. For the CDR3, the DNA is TGCGCCAGCAGCCCGGGACAGGGGAACTATGGCCACACCTTC.

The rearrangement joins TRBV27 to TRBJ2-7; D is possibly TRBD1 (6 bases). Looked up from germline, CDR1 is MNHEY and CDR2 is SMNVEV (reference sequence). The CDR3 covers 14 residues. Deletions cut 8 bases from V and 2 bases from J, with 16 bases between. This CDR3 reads CASAETGHTYEQYF. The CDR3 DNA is TGTGCCAGCGCCGAGACAGGACATACCTACGAGCAGTACTTC.

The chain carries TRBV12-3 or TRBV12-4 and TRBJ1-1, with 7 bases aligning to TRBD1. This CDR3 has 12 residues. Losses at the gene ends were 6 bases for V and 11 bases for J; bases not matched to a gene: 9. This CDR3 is CASSGQGVRAFF. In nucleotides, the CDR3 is TGTGCCAGCAGCGGTCAGGGGGTGAGGGCTTTCTTT.

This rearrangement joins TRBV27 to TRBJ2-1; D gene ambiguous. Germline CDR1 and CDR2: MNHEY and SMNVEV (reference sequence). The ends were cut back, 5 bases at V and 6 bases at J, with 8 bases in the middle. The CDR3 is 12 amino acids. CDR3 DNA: TGTGCCAGCAGTCCTGACTTCAATGAGCAGTTCTTC. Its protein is CASSPDFNEQFF.

In DNA, the CDR3 is TGCAGCGTTGGGATCTACGAGCAGTACTTC. Encoded protein: CSVGIYEQYF. The rearrangement uses TRBV29-1 and TRBJ2-7; D remains ambiguous. Germline V gives CDR1 SQVTM, CDR2 ANQGSEA. V was shortened by 4 bases and J by 3 bases, with 4 bases between the two germline ends. CDR3 size: 10 residues.

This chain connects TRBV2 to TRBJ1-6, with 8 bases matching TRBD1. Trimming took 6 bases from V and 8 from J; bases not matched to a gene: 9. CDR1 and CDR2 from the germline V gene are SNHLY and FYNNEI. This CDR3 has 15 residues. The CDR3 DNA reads TGTGCCAGCAGGGAGGACAGGGCTGTTGATTCACCCCTCCACTTT. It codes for CASREDRAVDSPLHF.

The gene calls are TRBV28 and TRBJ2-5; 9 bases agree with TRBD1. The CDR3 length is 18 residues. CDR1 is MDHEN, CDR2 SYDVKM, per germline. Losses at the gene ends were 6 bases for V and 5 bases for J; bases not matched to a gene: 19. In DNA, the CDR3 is TGTGCCAGCAGCATCCTATGGGGACCCACAGGGGGCCGGGAGACCCAGTACTTC. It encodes CASSILWGPTGGRETQYF.